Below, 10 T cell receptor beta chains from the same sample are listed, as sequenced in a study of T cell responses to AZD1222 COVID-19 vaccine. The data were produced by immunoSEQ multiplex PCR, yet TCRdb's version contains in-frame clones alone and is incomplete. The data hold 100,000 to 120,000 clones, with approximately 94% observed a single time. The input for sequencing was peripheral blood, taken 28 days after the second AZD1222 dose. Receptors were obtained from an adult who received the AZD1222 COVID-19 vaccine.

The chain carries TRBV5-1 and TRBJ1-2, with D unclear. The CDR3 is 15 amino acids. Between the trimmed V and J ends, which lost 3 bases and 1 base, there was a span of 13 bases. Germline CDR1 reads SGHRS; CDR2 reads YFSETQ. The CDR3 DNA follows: TGCGCCAGCAGCTACCGTGAGGGATTTAACTATGGCTACACCTTC. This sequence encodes CASSYREGFNYGYTF.

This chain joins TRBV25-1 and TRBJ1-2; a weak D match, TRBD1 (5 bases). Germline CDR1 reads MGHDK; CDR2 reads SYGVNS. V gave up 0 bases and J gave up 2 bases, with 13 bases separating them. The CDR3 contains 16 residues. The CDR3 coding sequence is TGTGCCAGCAGTGAATACCGGCGTAGACAGAACTATGGCTACACCTTC. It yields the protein CASSEYRRRQNYGYTF.

As DNA, the CDR3 is TGTGCCAGCAGTTTATCTCCGGGACTAGCGCAAGAGACCCAGTACTTC. Translated: CASSLSPGLAQETQYF. V is TRBV27 and J is TRBJ2-5, with 10 bases aligning to TRBD2. This CDR3 is 16 amino acids long. J lost 2 bases, V lost 0 bases, and 3 bases had no gene match. CDR1 is MNHEY and CDR2 is SMNVEV in the germline V gene (reference sequence).

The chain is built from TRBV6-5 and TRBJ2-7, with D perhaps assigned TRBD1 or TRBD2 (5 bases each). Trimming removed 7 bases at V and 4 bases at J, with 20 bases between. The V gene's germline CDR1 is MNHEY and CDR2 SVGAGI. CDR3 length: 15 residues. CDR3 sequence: CASTFDGAGRYEQYF. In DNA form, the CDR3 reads TGTGCCAGCACCTTCGACGGGGCGGGTCGATACGAGCAGTACTTC.

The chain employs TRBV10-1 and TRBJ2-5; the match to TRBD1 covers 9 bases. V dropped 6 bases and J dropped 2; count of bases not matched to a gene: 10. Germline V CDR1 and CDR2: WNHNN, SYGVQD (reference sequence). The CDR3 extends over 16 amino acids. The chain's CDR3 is CASSRNRGRRQETQYF. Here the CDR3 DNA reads TGCGCCAGCAGCCGGAACAGGGGGCGAAGGCAAGAGACCCAGTACTTC.

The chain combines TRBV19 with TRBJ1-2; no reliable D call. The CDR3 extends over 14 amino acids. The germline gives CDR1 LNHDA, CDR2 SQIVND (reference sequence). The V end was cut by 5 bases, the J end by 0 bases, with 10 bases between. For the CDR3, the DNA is TGTGCCAGTAGTGTGACAACTTCTAACTATGGCTACACCTTC. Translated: CASSVTTSNYGYTF. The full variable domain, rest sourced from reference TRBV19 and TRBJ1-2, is DGGITQSPKYLFRKEGQNVTLSCEQNLNHDAMYWYRQDPGQGLRLIYYSQIVNDFQKGDIAEGYSVSREKKESFPLTVTSAQKNPTAFYLCASSVTTSNYGYTFGSGTRLTVV.

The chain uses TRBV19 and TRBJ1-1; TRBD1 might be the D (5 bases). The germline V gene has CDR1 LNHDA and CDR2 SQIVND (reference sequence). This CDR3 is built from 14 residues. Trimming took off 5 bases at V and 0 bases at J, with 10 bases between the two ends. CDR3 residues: CASSVTALNTEAFF. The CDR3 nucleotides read TGTGCCAGTAGTGTGACAGCACTGAACACTGAAGCTTTCTTT.

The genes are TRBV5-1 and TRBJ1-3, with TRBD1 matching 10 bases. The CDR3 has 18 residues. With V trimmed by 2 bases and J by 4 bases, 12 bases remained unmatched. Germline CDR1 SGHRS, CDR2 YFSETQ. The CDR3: CASSFGFTGTGAGNTIYF. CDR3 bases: TGCGCCAGCAGCTTCGGATTTACCGGGACAGGGGCCGGAAACACCATATATTTT.

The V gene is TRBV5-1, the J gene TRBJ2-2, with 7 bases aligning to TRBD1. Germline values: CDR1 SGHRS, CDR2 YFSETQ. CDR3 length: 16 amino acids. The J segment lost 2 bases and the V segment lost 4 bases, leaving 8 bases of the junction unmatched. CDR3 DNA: TGCGCCAGCAGCCCTACGACAGGGAGTAACACCGGGGAGCTGTTTTTT. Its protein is CASSPTTGSNTGELFF.

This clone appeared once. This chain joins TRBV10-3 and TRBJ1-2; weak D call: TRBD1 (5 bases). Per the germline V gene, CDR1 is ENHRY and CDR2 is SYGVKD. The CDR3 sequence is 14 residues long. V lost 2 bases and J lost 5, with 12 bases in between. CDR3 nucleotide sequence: TGTGCCATCAGTGAGACAGGACGGATTTATGGCTACACCTTC. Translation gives CAISETGRIYGYTF.